The 5 T cell receptor beta chains below all came from one sample that was sequenced in a study of T-cell reconstitution after alpha-beta-depleted transplantation in children. The library targeted TCRbeta and was prepared with unique molecular identifiers. TCRdb fed the PCR reads into MiXCR, producing one record per CDR3 protein. The sample has 540,000 or so distinct CDR3 sequences, 23% seen once; the top ten hold around 14%. The sample in question was PBMCs, mostly from graft donor cells, obtained 360 days after TCRalphabeta/CD19-depleted stem cell transplant. The origin of the receptors is a boy younger than two who had a stem cell transplant for acute myeloid leukemia, so the T cells may come from the graft donor.

The table lists this clonotype with a few counts. This chain links TRBV29-1 with TRBJ1-5; 9 bases align to TRBD1. The CDR3 spans 13 residues. The V gene's germline CDR1 is SQVTM and CDR2 ANQGSEA. Trimming cost V 6 bases and J 6 bases; bases outside gene matches: 6. The CDR3 here is CSVGTGHGQPQHF. DNA for the CDR3: TGCAGCGTCGGGACAGGGCATGGTCAGCCCCAGCATTTT.

This clonotype came up many times. The CDR3 DNA follows: TGCGCCAGCAGCCAAGAACACCTCCACCGCTCTAGCACAGATACGCAGTATTTT. It encodes CASSQEHLHRSSTDTQYF. The chain carries TRBV4-1 and TRBJ2-3; D gene unclear. The CDR3 runs 18 residues. The germline V gene has CDR1 MGHRA and CDR2 YSYEKL. Trimming shortened V by 0 bases and J by 0 bases, and 16 bases separated the two germline ends.

In its sample, this clonotype was seen many times. This chain connects TRBV12-3 or TRBV12-4 to TRBJ2-1; TRBD2 matches 10 bases. The CDR3 extends over 14 amino acids. J was trimmed by 9 bases and V by 4 bases; bases with no gene match: 6. This CDR3 reads CASSSSGGQSEQFF. The CDR3 bases are TGTGCCAGCAGTTCTAGCGGGGGACAAAGTGAGCAGTTCTTC.

The chain couples TRBV29-1 to TRBJ1-2; tentatively, D is TRBD1 (6 bases). CDR1 is SQVTM, CDR2 ANQGSEA, per germline. V shed 5 bases and J shed 5 bases, with 15 bases lying between them. The CDR3 contains 13 residues. The CDR3 region is CSVLPDSKYGYTF. The CDR3 region has the DNA TGCAGCGTTTTGCCGGACAGTAAATATGGCTACACCTTC.

This clonotype was counted a few times. The gene calls are TRBV6-5 and TRBJ2-2; 7 nucleotides line up with TRBD1. Germline CDR1 is MNHEY and CDR2 is SVGAGI. Trimming cost V 0 bases and J 4 bases; bases outside gene matches: 2. The CDR3 extends over 15 amino acids. In DNA form, the CDR3 reads TGTGCCAGCAGTTACTCAGGGGGCCTCACCGGGGAGCTGTTTTTT. Translation: CASSYSGGLTGELFF.